The sequence of this T cell receptor beta chain was determined in a study of T cell responses to AZD1222 COVID-19 vaccine. Regarding the study as a whole: Spike-specific TCR breadth and depth grew following two AZD1222 doses. Samples come after the peak T cell response, not at day 14. A mostly white British donor set with more females was recruited, and clonal diversity was possibly underestimated. A reported finding is that nearly half of spike-specific TCRs target unmutated variant regions.

In regard to this clone: Its target is not known.

This table comes from immunoSEQ multiplex PCR, and its TCRdb copy is limited to in-frame clones, with some not included. The table shows some 97,000 clones, with more than 75% occurring only once. Material: peripheral blood, obtained on day 0 of AZD1222 vaccination. This TCR came from an adult in good health.

CDR3 sequence (DNA): TGTGCCAGCAGCTTTGCCGGGACAGGGGCCCACGAGCAGTACTTC. It specifies CASSFAGTGAHEQYF. V usage is TRBV5-6 and J usage is TRBJ2-7, with 10 positions matching TRBD1. CDR1 is SGHDT and CDR2 is YYEEEE in the germline V gene. V was clipped by 2 bases and J by 5 bases; unmatched bases: 7. The CDR3 length is 15 residues.